Below, 20 T cell receptor beta chains from the same sample are listed, as sequenced in a study of human T cells and chemical hapten exposure. Documented time point: patch test 3, about 24 weeks after DPC sensitization. Treatment described: therapeutic diphenylcyclopropenone sensitization with weekly scalp DPC. TCRdb reanalysed the RACE reads using MiXCR and keeps one entry per CDR3 protein. The profile shows some 97,000 distinct CDR3 sequences, 25% to 30% of them singletons. Sequencing used whole blood, obtained in connection with sensitization to the hapten diphenylcyclopropenone (DPC). The origin of the receptors is a man aged 35-49 years with alopecia areata. Some clones in this sample may be carry-over from other donors' samples.

The chain couples TRBV14 to TRBJ2-1; 8 bases are shared with TRBD2. From germline, CDR1 is SGHDN and CDR2 FVKESK. The CDR3 is made up of 15 amino acids. Germline trimming cut 4 bases from V and 6 bases from J; bases unmatched to any gene: 8. The CDR3 sequence is CASSPPGLDFNEQFF. DNA of the CDR3: TGTGCCAGCAGCCCACCGGGACTAGACTTCAATGAGCAGTTCTTC.

This clonotype has only a few counts. The rearrangement uses TRBV6-1 and TRBJ1-5; possible D gene TRBD1, 6 bases. Trimming removed 4 bases from V and 3 bases from J, with 13 bases in between. The germline V gene encodes CDR1 MNHNS and CDR2 SASEGT. The CDR3 loop spans 15 amino acids. CDR3: CASSVSGTPNQPQHF. CDR3 nucleotide sequence: TGTGCCAGCAGTGTCTCCGGGACACCCAATCAGCCCCAGCATTTT.

This clonotype was picked up many times. The rearrangement links TRBV6-2 or TRBV6-3 to TRBJ2-1; TRBD2 is a possible D gene (5 bases). The CDR3 has 13 residues. V gave up 5 bases and J gave up 10 bases, with 15 bases separating them. Germline CDR1 and CDR2: MNHEY and SVGEGT. The CDR3 is CASSRPSYDEQFF. CDR3 nucleotides: TGTGCCAGCAGTCGACCTAGCTATGACGAGCAGTTCTTC.

The chain links TRBV20-1 to TRBJ1-1; possibly TRBD1 for D (6 bases). V was cut by 3 bases and J by 4 bases, with 9 bases left in between. The CDR3 loop spans 12 amino acids. The germline CDR1 and CDR2 sequences are DFQATT and SNEGSKA (reference sequence). The CDR3 bases are TGCAGTGCTAGGTACAGGGTCACTGAAGCTTTCTTT. As protein: CSARYRVTEAFF.

This clonotype was recorded a few times. The chain couples TRBV25-1 to TRBJ2-1, with 9 bases fitting TRBD2. The CDR3 extends over 15 amino acids. From germline, CDR1 is MGHDK and CDR2 SYGVNS. J lost 7 bases, V lost 3 bases, and 7 bases had no gene match. CDR3 nucleotide sequence: TGTGCCAGCAGTGATACCACGCGGGGGGGGAATGAGCAGTTCTTC. Its protein product is CASSDTTRGGNEQFF.

V usage is TRBV28 and J usage is TRBJ2-5, with TRBD2 matching over 13 bases. CDR3 size: 16 residues. From germline, CDR1 is MDHEN and CDR2 SYDVKM. After removal of 6 bases from V and 2 bases from J, the junction contained 6 bases not matched to a gene. The CDR3 here is CASRPGLAGEQETQYF. In nucleotides, the CDR3 is TGTGCCAGCAGGCCCGGACTAGCGGGAGAACAAGAGACCCAGTACTTC.

V and J are TRBV20-1 and TRBJ1-1, with D perhaps TRBD1 (6 bases). With 5 bases removed from V and 10 bases from J, the gap between germline ends came to 23 bases. The CDR3 has 14 amino acids. CDR1 is DFQATT and CDR2 is SNEGSKA in the germline V gene (reference sequence). CDR3 nucleotides: TGCAGTGCTGCTGATCCGGGACACTCAGCGGCAGCTTTCTTT. Translating it yields CSAADPGHSAAAFF.

There are a few counts of this clonotype. The CDR3 sequence: CASSFTGGTTDTQYF. The CDR3 DNA reads as TGTGCCAGCAGCTTTACGGGAGGCACCACAGATACGCAGTATTTT. The V gene is TRBV7-9, the J gene TRBJ2-3; 7 bases fit TRBD2. The CDR3 has 15 amino acids. The germline CDR1 and CDR2 sequences are SEHNR and FQNEAQ (reference sequence). V was pared by 3 bases and J by 2 bases, with 5 bases of the junction left unmatched.

This clonotype was picked up a small number of times. Here the CDR3 reads CASRPLGGRGHHNEQFF. For the CDR3, the DNA is TGTGCCAGCAGGCCCCTTGGTGGGAGGGGGCATCACAATGAGCAGTTCTTC. The chain joins TRBV6-5 to TRBJ2-1; D could derive from TRBD1 or TRBD2 (7 bases each). Germline values: CDR1 MNHEY, CDR2 SVGAGI. Trimming removed 6 bases from V and 5 bases from J, with 23 bases in between. The CDR3 has 17 amino acids.

This clonotype was counted only a few times. This sequence joins TRBV3-1 and TRBJ2-7; no clear D gene. V lost 4 bases and J 0 bases, leaving 4 bases between the germline ends. Germline V gene lookup returns CDR1 LGHDT and CDR2 YNNKEL (reference sequence). The CDR3 covers 12 residues. CDR3 in DNA: TGTGCCAGCAGCCGACTCTCCTACGAGCAGTACTTC. The encoded protein is CASSRLSYEQYF.

The chain is built from TRBV12-3 or TRBV12-4 and TRBJ1-4, with D maybe TRBD1 (5 bases). V lost 6 bases and J lost 5, with 16 bases in between. CDR3 length: 15 residues. This CDR3 reads CASRNRGNRNEKLFF. CDR3 bases: TGTGCCAGCAGGAACCGGGGCAACCGGAATGAAAAACTGTTTTTT.

CDR3 nucleotide sequence: TGCGCCAGCAGCTCCACAGGGAGCGCTGAAGCTTTCTTT. This encodes CASSSTGSAEAFF. The chain employs TRBV5-1 and TRBJ1-1; D is possibly TRBD1 (6 bases). Between the trimmed V and J ends, which lost 3 bases and 6 bases, there was a span of 12 bases. This CDR3 spans 13 amino acids. Germline V lookup: CDR1 SGHRS, CDR2 YFSETQ.

About this clonotype itself: The germline gene is not matched at one end of the junction; a read error may be the cause. The chain links TRBV6-1 to TRBJ1-1; D remains ambiguous. Germline CDR1 reads MNHNS; CDR2 reads SASEGT. This CDR3 has 13 residues. Here the CDR3 reads CASSEESRTKSVF. The CDR3 DNA follows: TGTGCCAGCAGTGAAGAATCCCGAACAAAGTCCGTTTTT.

In its sample, this clonotype was seen a few times. The chain links TRBV18 to TRBJ2-1; D unresolved. V shed 1 base and J shed 4 bases, with 8 bases lying between them. This CDR3 region has 14 residues. CDR1 and CDR2 (germline): KGHSH, LQKENI. The CDR3 bases are TGTGCCAGCTCACCACTGTCACAGTACAATGAGCAGTTCTTC. It yields the protein CASSPLSQYNEQFF. Full variable domain (rest looked up from reference TRBV18 and TRBJ2-1): NAGVMQNPRHLVRRRGQEARLRCSPMKGHSHVYWYRQLPEEGLKFMVYLQKENIIDESGMPKERFSAEFPKEGPSILRIQQVVRGDSAAYFCASSPLSQYNEQFFGPGTRLTVL.

The genes are TRBV6-5 and TRBJ2-1, with D tentatively TRBD1 (5 bases). CDR1 MNHEY and CDR2 SVGAGI come from the germline V gene. V was shortened by 0 bases and J by 6 bases, with 12 bases between the two germline ends. This CDR3 spans 15 amino acids. This CDR3 is CASSYSWGQGNEQFF. CDR3 coding DNA: TGTGCCAGCAGTTACTCGTGGGGTCAGGGCAATGAGCAGTTCTTC.

CDR3 amino acids: CASSSLAGAPYEQYF. The CDR3 DNA reads TGTGCCAGCAGTTCTCTAGCGGGGGCTCCCTACGAGCAGTACTTC. J is TRBJ2-7 and V is TRBV6-5; 10 bases align to TRBD2. In germline, CDR1 is MNHEY, CDR2 SVGAGI. V trimming: 4 bases; J trimming: 2 bases; junction bases outside the gene matches: 5. This CDR3 has 15 residues.

V gene TRBV3-1 combines with J gene TRBJ2-1; D call uncertain. The germline gives CDR1 LGHDT, CDR2 YNNKEL (reference sequence). V shed 0 bases and J shed 8 bases, with 2 bases lying between them. CDR3 size: 11 residues. The CDR3 loop is CASSQEHEQFF. CDR3 coding DNA: TGTGCCAGCAGCCAAGAGCATGAGCAGTTCTTC.

The V gene is TRBV7-9, the J gene TRBJ1-1, with 10 bases that match TRBD1. The germline V gene has CDR1 SEHNR and CDR2 FQNEAQ (reference sequence). CDR3 length: 14 residues. With V trimmed by 3 bases and J by 8 bases, 6 bases remained unmatched. The chain's CDR3 is CASSFLDRGEEAFF. The CDR3 bases are TGTGCCAGCAGCTTTTTGGACAGGGGGGAGGAAGCTTTCTTT. Using reference TRBV7-9 and TRBJ1-1 for the parts outside the CDR3, the full variable domain is DTGVSQNPRHKITKRGQNVTFRCDPISEHNRLYWYRQTLGQGPEFLTYFQNEAQLEKSRLLSDRFSAERPKGSFSTLEIQRTEQGDSAMYLCASSFLDRGEEAFFGQGTRLTVV.

This clonotype came up once. The rearrangement links TRBV27 to TRBJ2-7; unclear D gene. V gave up 6 bases and J gave up 0 bases, with 9 bases separating them. Germline values: CDR1 MNHEY, CDR2 SMNVEV (reference sequence). This CDR3 contains 13 residues. The CDR3 DNA reads TGTGCCAGCAGCCGGGCCGGCTCCTACGAGCAGTACTTC. This codes for CASSRAGSYEQYF.

J is TRBJ2-5 and V is TRBV6-5, with TRBD2 as a possible D gene (5 bases). Trimming shortened V by 5 bases and J by 5 bases, and 9 bases separated the two germline ends. This CDR3 has 12 amino acids. Germline V gene data show CDR1 as MNHEY and CDR2 as SVGAGI. CDR3 in DNA: TGTGCCAGCAGTCGGACTGGGGAGACCCAGTACTTC. Its protein is CASSRTGETQYF.